Here is one T cell receptor (beta chain) with its context. Profiled with immunoSEQ multiplex PCR; TCRdb holds only in-frame clones, not every one. Here the sample spans 150,000 to 200,000 clones, over 70% being singletons. The record originates from a study of blood T cell repertoires in COVID-19. Per the germline V gene, CDR1 is GTSNPN and CDR2 is SVGIG (reference sequence). The CDR3 consists of 14 residues. V was pared by 4 bases and J by 0 bases, with 12 bases between. The material sequenced was peripheral blood. This TCR derives from an elderly woman with active or convalescent COVID-19. The V gene is TRBV30, the J gene TRBJ1-1, with D uncertain. The CDR3 nucleotides read TGTGCCTGGAAGGCAGGCCGCATGAACACTGAAGCTTTCTTT. Translating it yields CAWKAGRMNTEAFF.